Given below is one T cell receptor beta chain in context. Its cognate antigen is unknown. The sample is drawn from a study of T cells in localized non-small cell lung cancer. Looked up from germline, CDR1 is LGHNA and CDR2 is YSLEER. V was clipped by 0 bases and J by 1 base, with 10 bases between them. This CDR3 contains 15 residues. The table came from immunoSEQ multiplex PCR; TCRdb's copy has only in-frame clones and leaves some out. Among about 27,000 clones listed, roughly 87% were seen once. The study's findings and limits: A denser population of T cells in blood accompanied longer overall survival. Out of the top 100 tumor clones, a median about 58 were seen in adjacent lung. Adjacent uninvolved lung had the highest clonality, suggesting focused antigen responses. Heterogeneity remains possible because sequencing was limited to only one tumor region.

The chain is built from TRBV4-3 and TRBJ2-7; D perhaps matches TRBD2 (5 bases). Sample: peripheral blood, taken before any cancer treatment. The clonotype was recovered from a woman aged 35 to 70 with stage I lung adenocarcinoma. The DNA for the CDR3 is TGCGCCAGCAGCCAAGATCGGGGTCCATCCTACGAGCAGTACTTC. Protein sequence: CASSQDRGPSYEQYF.